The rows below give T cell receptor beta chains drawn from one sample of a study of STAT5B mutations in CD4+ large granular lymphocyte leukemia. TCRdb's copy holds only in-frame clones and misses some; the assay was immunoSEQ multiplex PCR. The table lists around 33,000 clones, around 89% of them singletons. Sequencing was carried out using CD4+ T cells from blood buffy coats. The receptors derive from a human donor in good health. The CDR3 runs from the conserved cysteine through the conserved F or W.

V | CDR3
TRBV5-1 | CASRPDRSTDTQYF
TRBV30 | CAWSVRRSGGNEQFF
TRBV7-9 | CASSWGGGEQYF
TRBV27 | CASSLYSGIEAFF
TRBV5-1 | CASSSFLAGTYEQYF
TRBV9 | CASSGTGTSGSYEQYF
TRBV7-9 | CASSFGGFAYEQYF
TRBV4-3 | CASSQDVSGTGRFEQFF
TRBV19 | CASSIMASGSGDTQYF
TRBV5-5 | CASTKGLLDYGYTF
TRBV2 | CASSEGQGVWQPQHF
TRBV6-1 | CASSGLTGSEAFF
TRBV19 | CASSQHGQTNYGYTF
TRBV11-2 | CASSFEVVAYEQYF
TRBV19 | CASSALIGTSNYGYTF
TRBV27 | CASRTGTPHEQFF
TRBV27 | CASSLSGTALNTEAFF
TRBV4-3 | CASSQDLGGGQYF
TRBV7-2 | CASSDRGRMNTEAFF
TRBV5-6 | CASFGQRGVADTQYF
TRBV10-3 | CAISSTPDQPQHF
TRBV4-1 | CASVPGRGTLNYGYTF
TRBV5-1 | CASSLRTSGNNEQFF
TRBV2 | CASSAFCCDGGGAFF
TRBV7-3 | CASSLRTDSYEQYF
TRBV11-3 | CASSPRSRGMGAFF
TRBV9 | CASSETADGNTGELFF
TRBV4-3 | CASSLFWGGEGYGYTF
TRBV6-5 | CASSYGEREAFF